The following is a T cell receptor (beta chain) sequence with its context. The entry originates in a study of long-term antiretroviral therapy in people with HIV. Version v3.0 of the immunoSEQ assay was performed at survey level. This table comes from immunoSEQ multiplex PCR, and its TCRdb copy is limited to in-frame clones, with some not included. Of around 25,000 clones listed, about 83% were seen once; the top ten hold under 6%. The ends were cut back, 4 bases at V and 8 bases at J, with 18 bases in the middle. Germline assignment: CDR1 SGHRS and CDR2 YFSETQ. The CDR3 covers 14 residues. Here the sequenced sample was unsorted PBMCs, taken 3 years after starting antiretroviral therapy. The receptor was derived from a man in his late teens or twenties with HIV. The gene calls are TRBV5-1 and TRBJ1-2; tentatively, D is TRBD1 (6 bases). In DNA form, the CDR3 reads TGCGCCAGCAGCGGGACCAACAGGGTTGACGGCTACACCTTC. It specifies CASSGTNRVDGYTF. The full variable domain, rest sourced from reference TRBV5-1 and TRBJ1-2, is KAGVTQTPRYLIKTRGQQVTLSCSPISGHRSVSWYQQTPGQGLQFLFEYFSETQRNKGNFPGRFSGRQFSNSRSEMNVSTLELGDSALYLCASSGTNRVDGYTFGSGTRLTVV.